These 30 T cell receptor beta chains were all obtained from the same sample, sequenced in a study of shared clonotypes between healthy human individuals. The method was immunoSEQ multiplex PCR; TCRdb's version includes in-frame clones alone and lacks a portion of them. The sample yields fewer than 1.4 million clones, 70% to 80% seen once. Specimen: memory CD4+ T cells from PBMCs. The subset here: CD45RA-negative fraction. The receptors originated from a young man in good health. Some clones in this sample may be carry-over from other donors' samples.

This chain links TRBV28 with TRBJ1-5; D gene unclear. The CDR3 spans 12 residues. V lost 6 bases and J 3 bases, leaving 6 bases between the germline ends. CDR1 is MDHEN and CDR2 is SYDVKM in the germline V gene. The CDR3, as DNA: TGTGCCAGCAGGTCATACAATCAGCCCCAGCATTTT. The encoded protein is CASRSYNQPQHF.

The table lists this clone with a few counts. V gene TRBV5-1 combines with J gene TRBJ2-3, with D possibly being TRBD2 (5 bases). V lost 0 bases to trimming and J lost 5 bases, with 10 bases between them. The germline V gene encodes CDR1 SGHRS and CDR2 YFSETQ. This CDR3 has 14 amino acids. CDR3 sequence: CASSLAGSEDTQYF. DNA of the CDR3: TGCGCCAGCAGCTTGGCGGGGTCGGAAGATACGCAGTATTTT.

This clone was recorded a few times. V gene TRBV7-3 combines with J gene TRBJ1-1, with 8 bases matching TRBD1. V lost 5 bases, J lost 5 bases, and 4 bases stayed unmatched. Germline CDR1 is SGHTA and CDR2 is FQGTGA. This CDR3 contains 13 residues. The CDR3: CASSQGAGTEAFF. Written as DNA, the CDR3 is TGTGCCAGCAGCCAGGGGGCGGGGACTGAAGCTTTCTTT.

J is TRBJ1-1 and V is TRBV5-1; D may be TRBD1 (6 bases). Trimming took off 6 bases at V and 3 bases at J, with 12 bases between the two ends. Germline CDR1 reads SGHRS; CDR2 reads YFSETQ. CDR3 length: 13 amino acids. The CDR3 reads CASKQGWDTEAFF. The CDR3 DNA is TGCGCCAGCAAACAGGGCTGGGACACTGAAGCTTTCTTT.

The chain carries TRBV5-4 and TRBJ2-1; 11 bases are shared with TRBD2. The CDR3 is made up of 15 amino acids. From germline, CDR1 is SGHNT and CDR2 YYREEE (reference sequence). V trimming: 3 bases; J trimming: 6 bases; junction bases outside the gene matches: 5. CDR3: CASSYPGTSGNEQFF. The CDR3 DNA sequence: TGTGCCAGCAGCTACCCCGGGACTAGCGGCAATGAGCAGTTCTTC.

CDR3 nucleotide sequence: TGCGCCAGCAGCTTGGATGGGGGGACCGTAAACTATGGCTACACCTTC. This codes for CASSLDGGTVNYGYTF. V is TRBV5-1 and J is TRBJ1-2, with TRBD1 as a possible D gene (5 bases). The CDR3 covers 16 residues. Germline loops: CDR1 SGHRS, CDR2 YFSETQ. The V gene lost 0 bases and the J gene lost 2 bases, with 14 bases spanning the gap.

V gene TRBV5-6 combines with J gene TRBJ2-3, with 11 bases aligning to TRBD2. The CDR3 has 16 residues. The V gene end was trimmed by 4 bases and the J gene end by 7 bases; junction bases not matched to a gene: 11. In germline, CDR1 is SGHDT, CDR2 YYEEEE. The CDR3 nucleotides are TGTGCCAGCAGCCGGGTGACTAGCGGGACCCATTATACGCAGTATTTT. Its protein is CASSRVTSGTHYTQYF.

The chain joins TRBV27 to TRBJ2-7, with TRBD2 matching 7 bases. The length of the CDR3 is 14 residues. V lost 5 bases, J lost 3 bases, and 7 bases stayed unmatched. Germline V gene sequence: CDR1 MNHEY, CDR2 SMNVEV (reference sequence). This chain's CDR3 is CASSRIAGIYEQYF. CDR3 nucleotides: TGTGCCAGCAGTCGCATAGCGGGTATCTACGAGCAGTACTTC.

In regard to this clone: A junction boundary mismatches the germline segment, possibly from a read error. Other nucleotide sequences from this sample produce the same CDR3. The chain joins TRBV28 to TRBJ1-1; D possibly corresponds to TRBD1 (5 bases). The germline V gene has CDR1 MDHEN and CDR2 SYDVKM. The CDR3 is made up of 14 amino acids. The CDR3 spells CASSLSAGNTEAFF. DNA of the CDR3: TGTGCCAGCAGTTTATCGGCAGGGAACACTGAGGCTTTCTTT. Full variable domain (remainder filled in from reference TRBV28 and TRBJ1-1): DVKVTQSSRYLVKRTGEKVFLECVQDMDHENMFWYRQDPGLGLRLIYFSYDVKMKEKGDIPEGYSVSREKKERFSLILESASTNQTSMYLCASSLSAGNTEAFFGQGTRLTVV.

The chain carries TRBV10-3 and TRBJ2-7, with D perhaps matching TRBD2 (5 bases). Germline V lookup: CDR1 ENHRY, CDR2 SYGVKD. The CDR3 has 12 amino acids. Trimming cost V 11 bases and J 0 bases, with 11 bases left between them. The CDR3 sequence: CAAAGSSYEQYF. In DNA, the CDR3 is TGTGCCGCGGCTGGGAGCTCCTACGAGCAGTACTTC.

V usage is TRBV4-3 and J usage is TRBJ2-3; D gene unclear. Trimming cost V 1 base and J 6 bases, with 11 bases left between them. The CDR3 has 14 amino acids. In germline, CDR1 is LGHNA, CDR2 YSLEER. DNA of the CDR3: TGCGCCAGCAGCCAAGGACCCTCCCCGGATACGCAGTATTTT. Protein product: CASSQGPSPDTQYF.

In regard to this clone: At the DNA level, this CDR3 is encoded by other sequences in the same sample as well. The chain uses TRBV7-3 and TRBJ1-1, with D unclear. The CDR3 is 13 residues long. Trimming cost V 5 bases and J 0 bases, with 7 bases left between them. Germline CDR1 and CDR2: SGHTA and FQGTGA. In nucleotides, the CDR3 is TGTGCCAGCAGCCTAGGAATGAACACTGAAGCTTTCTTT. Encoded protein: CASSLGMNTEAFF.

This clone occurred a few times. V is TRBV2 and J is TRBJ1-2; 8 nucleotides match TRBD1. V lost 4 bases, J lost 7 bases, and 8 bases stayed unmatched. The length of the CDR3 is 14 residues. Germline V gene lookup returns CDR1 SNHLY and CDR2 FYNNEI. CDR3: CASSGSGQVVGYTF. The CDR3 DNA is TGTGCCAGCAGTGGGTCGGGACAGGTTGTTGGCTACACCTTC.

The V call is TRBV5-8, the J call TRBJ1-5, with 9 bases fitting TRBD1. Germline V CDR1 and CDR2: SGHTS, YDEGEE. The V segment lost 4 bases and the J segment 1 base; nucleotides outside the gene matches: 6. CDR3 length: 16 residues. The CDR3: CASSPWTGDSNQPQHF. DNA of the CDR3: TGTGCCAGCAGCCCGTGGACAGGGGACAGCAATCAGCCCCAGCATTTT. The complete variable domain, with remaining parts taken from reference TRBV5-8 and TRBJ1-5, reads EAGVTQSPTHLIKTRGQQATLRCSPISGHTSVYWYQQALGLGLQFLLWYDEGEERNRGNFPPRFSGRQFPNYSSELNVNALELEDSALYLCASSPWTGDSNQPQHFGDGTRLSIL.

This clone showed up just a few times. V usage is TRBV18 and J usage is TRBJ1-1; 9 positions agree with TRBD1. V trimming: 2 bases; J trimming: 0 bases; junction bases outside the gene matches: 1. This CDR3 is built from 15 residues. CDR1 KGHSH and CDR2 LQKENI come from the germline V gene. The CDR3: CASSPGQGLNTEAFF. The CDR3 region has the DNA TGTGCCAGCTCACCAGGACAGGGGTTGAACACTGAAGCTTTCTTT.

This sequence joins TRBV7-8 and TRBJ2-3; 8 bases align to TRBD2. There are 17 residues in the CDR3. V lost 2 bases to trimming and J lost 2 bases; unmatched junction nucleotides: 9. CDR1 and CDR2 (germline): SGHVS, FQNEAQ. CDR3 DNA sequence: TGTGCCAGCAGCTTAAGAGTAGTAGCGGGGTACACAGATACGCAGTATTTT. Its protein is CASSLRVVAGYTDTQYF.

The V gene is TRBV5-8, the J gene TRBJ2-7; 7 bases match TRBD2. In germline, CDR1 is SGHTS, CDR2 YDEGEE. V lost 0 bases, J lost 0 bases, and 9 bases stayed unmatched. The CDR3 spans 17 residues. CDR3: CASSLGPSGGYSYEQYF. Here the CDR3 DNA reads TGTGCCAGCAGCTTGGGTCCTAGCGGAGGCTACTCCTACGAGCAGTACTTC. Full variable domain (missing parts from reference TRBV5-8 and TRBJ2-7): EAGVTQSPTHLIKTRGQQATLRCSPISGHTSVYWYQQALGLGLQFLLWYDEGEERNRGNFPPRFSGRQFPNYSSELNVNALELEDSALYLCASSLGPSGGYSYEQYFGPGTRLTVT.

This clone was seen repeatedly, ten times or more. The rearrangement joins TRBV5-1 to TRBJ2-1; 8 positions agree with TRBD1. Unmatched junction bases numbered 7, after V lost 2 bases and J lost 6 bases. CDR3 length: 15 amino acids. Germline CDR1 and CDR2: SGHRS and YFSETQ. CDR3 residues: CASSLGQGLGNEQFF. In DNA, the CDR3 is TGCGCCAGCAGCTTAGGACAGGGCCTCGGCAATGAGCAGTTCTTC.

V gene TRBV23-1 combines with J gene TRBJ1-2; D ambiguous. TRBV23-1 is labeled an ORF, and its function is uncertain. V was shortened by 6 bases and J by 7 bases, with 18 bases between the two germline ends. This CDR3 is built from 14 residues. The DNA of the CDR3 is TGCGCCAGCAGCCCCCTACGGAAGGCCGGTGGCTACACCTTC. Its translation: CASSPLRKAGGYTF.

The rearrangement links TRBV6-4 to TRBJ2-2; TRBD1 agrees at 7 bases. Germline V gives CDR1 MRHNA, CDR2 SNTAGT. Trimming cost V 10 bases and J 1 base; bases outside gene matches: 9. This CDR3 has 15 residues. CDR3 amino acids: CATKGAQKNTGELFF. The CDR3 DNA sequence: TGTGCCACCAAGGGGGCACAAAAGAACACCGGGGAGCTGTTTTTT.

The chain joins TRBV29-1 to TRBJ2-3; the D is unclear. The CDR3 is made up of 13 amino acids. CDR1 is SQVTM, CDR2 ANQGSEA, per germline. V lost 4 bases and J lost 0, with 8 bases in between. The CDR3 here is CSVGESSTDTQYF. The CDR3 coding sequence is TGCAGCGTTGGTGAATCTAGCACAGATACGCAGTATTTT.

The CDR3: CASSLSGTPEKLFF. CDR3 DNA sequence: TGTGCCAGCAGCCTCTCCGGGACACCCGAAAAACTGTTTTTT. The chain recombines TRBV5-6 with TRBJ1-4; weak D call: TRBD1 (6 bases). The germline CDR1 and CDR2 sequences are SGHDT and YYEEEE. V was cut by 4 bases and J by 8 bases, with 15 bases left in between. This CDR3 has 14 residues. Full variable domain (remainder filled in from reference TRBV5-6 and TRBJ1-4): DAGVTQSPTHLIKTRGQQVTLRCSPKSGHDTVSWYQQALGQGPQFIFQYYEEEERQRGNFPDRFSGHQFPNYSSELNVNALLLGDSALYLCASSLSGTPEKLFFGSGTQLSVL.

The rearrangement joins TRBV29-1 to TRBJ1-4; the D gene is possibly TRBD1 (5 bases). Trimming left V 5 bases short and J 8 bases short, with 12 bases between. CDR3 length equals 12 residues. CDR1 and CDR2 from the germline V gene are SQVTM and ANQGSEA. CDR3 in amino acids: CSVTGRGEKLFF. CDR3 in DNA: TGCAGCGTTACCGGGCGGGGGGAAAAACTGTTTTTT.

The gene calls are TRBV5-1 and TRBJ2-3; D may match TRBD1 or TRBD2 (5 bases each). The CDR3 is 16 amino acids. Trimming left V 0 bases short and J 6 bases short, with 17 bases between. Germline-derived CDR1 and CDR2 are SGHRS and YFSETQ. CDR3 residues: CASSLVSAGGLDTQYF. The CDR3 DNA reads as TGCGCCAGCAGCTTGGTGTCCGCTGGGGGTTTGGATACGCAGTATTTT.

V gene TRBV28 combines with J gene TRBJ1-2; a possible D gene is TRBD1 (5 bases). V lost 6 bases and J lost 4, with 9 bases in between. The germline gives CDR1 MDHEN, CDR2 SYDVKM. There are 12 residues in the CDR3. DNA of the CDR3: TGTGCCAGCAGCCGGGGCTTCTATGGCTACACCTTC. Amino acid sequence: CASSRGFYGYTF.

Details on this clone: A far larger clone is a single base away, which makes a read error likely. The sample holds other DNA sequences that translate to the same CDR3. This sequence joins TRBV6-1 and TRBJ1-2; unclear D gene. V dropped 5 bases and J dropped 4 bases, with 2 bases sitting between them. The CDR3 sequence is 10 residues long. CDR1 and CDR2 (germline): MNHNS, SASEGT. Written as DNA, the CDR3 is TGTGCCAGCAGTCTCTATGGCTACACCTTC. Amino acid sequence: CASSLYGYTF.

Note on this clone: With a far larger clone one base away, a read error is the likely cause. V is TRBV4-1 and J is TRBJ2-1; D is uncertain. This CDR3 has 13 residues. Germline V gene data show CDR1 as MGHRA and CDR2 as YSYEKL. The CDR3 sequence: CAGSRGTYNEQFF. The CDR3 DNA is TGCGCCGGCAGCCGCGGCACGTACAATGAGCAGTTCTTC.

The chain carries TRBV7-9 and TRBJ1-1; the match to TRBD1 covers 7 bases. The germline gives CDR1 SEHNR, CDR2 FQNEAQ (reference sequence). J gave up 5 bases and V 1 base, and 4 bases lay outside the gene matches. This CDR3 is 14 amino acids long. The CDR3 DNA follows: TGTGCCAGCAGCTTAGGAACAGGGGTTACTGAAGCTTTCTTT. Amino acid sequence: CASSLGTGVTEAFF.

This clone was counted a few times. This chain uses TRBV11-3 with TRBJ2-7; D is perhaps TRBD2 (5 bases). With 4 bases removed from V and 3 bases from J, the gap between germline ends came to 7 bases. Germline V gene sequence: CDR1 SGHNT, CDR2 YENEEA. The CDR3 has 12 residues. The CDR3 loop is CASSSEGYEQYF. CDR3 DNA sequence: TGTGCCAGCAGCTCCGAGGGCTACGAGCAGTACTTC. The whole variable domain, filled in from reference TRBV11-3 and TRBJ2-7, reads EAGVVQSPRYKIIEKKQPVAFWCNPISGHNTLYWYLQNLGQGPELLIRYENEEAVDDSQLPKDRFSAERLKGVDSTLKIQPAELGDSAVYLCASSSEGYEQYFGPGTRLTVT.

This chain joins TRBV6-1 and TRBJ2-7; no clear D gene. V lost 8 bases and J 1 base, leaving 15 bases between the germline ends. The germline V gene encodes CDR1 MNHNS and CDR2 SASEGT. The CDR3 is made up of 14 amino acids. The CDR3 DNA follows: TGTGCCAGCCGAGCCCAATACGGATCCTACGAGCAGTACTTC. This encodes CASRAQYGSYEQYF.